Presented here are 30 T cell receptor beta chains from one specimen sequenced in a study of cytomegalovirus exposure and HLA in healthy donors. PCR primers comprised 60 Vbeta and 13 Jbeta primers. Repertoires were generated with immunoSEQ multiplex PCR, while TCRdb's copy carries only in-frame clones and drops some. The table shows fewer than 100,000 clones, with about 77% occurring only once. Sequenced input: PBMCs. Receptor source: a man aged 35-49 years in good health and CMV-seronegative.

This clone has only a few counts. This chain links TRBV2 with TRBJ2-7; a weak D match, TRBD2 (5 bases). V lost 6 bases to trimming and J lost 5 bases, with 20 bases between them. The germline gives CDR1 SNHLY, CDR2 FYNNEI. CDR3 length: 15 amino acids. CDR3 residues: CASSLISTRGDEQYF. The CDR3 DNA is TGTGCCAGCAGCCTGATTTCTACTCGGGGTGACGAGCAGTACTTC.

The V gene is TRBV29-1, the J gene TRBJ2-6; 8 nucleotides line up with TRBD2. The CDR3 sequence is 15 residues long. Germline V gene lookup returns CDR1 SQVTM and CDR2 ANQGSEA. The V segment lost 5 bases and the J segment 1 base; nucleotides outside the gene matches: 4. CDR3 DNA sequence: TGCAGCGTTAGAAGCGGGAGTTCTGGGGCCAACGTCCTGACTTTC. Residues: CSVRSGSSGANVLTF.

The V gene is TRBV6-1, the J gene TRBJ1-2, with TRBD1 matching 10 bases. The CDR3 is made up of 15 amino acids. With 3 bases clipped from V and 5 bases from J, the junction kept 6 bases outside the gene matches. The germline gives CDR1 MNHNS, CDR2 SASEGT. CDR3 DNA sequence: TGTGCCAGCAGTGAGCCGGGACAGGGGAAGTATGGCTACACCTTC. As protein: CASSEPGQGKYGYTF.

The rearrangement links TRBV18 to TRBJ2-7, with 10 bases that match TRBD1. Germline CDR1 KGHSH, CDR2 LQKENI. The ends lost 2 bases at V and 4 bases at J; junction bases unmatched: 2. There are 14 residues in the CDR3. The CDR3 DNA sequence: TGTGCCAGCTCACCAGCGGGACAGGGGTACGAGCAGTACTTC. Its translation is CASSPAGQGYEQYF.

The rearrangement uses TRBV27 and TRBJ2-2; 13 bases line up with TRBD2. Germline lookup yields CDR1 MNHEY and CDR2 SMNVEV (reference sequence). The CDR3 contains 21 residues. V lost 6 bases, J lost 1 base, and 17 bases stayed unmatched. For the CDR3, the DNA is TGTGCCAGCAGCTTACGGAATAGACTAGCGGGAGGACCAATGAACACCGGGGAGCTGTTTTTT. Translation gives CASSLRNRLAGGPMNTGELFF.

The V and J genes are TRBV28 and TRBJ2-3, with 10 positions matching TRBD2. The V segment lost 3 bases and the J segment 1 base; nucleotides outside the gene matches: 1. The germline V gene has CDR1 MDHEN and CDR2 SYDVKM. The CDR3 has 15 amino acids. The CDR3 region is CASSLLAGGTDTQYF. The DNA of the CDR3 is TGTGCCAGCAGTTTGCTAGCGGGGGGCACAGATACGCAGTATTTT.

CDR3 nucleotides: TGTGCCAGTAGTATAAGACTAGCGGACAATGAGCAGTTCTTC. It specifies CASSIRLADNEQFF. The rearrangement links TRBV19 to TRBJ2-1, with TRBD2 identical over 9 bases. Trimming took 2 bases from V and 5 from J; bases not matched to a gene: 1. In germline, CDR1 is LNHDA, CDR2 SQIVND (reference sequence). This CDR3 has 14 residues.

This clone is a singleton in its sample. This sequence joins TRBV10-1 and TRBJ2-1; 8 positions match TRBD2. Trimming at V came to 3 bases and at J to 5 bases, leaving 9 bases not matched to a gene. Germline assignment: CDR1 WNHNN and CDR2 SYGVQD (reference sequence). The CDR3 runs 16 residues. The CDR3 is CASSEWLAGRHNEQFF. The DNA for the CDR3 is TGCGCCAGCAGTGAATGGCTAGCGGGTCGCCACAATGAGCAGTTCTTC.

V gene TRBV27 combines with J gene TRBJ1-5; D not certain. V gave up 2 bases and J gave up 0 bases, with 14 bases separating them. CDR3 length: 17 residues. Germline assignment: CDR1 MNHEY and CDR2 SMNVEV (reference sequence). CDR3 bases: TGTGCCAGCAGTTTAGCCCGCCGGGAAGATAGCAATCAGCCCCAGCATTTT. Translated: CASSLARREDSNQPQHF.

The V call is TRBV29-1, the J call TRBJ2-5, with unresolved D. The CDR3 sequence is 10 residues long. Germline loops: CDR1 SQVTM, CDR2 ANQGSEA. V was trimmed by 4 bases and J by 5 bases, leaving 5 bases between them. The CDR3 reads CSVAVETQYF. CDR3 sequence (DNA): TGCAGCGTTGCGGTGGAGACCCAGTACTTC.

This clone was seen once. This rearrangement joins TRBV7-8 to TRBJ2-7; D not resolved. Germline CDR1 reads SGHVS; CDR2 reads FQNEAQ. The V and J ends lost 0 bases and 3 bases respectively, with 12 bases between them. The CDR3 extends over 15 amino acids. The CDR3 reads CASSLALRIYYEQYF. The CDR3 region has the DNA TGTGCCAGCAGCTTAGCGCTCAGAATTTACTACGAGCAGTACTTC. The variable domain in full, with the rest retrieved from reference TRBV7-8 and TRBJ2-7, is GAGVSQSPRYKVAKRGQDVALRCDPISGHVSLFWYQQALGQGPEFLTYFQNEAQLDKSGLPSDRFFAERPEGSVSTLKIQRTQQEDSAVYLCASSLALRIYYEQYFGPGTRLTVT.

The DNA for the CDR3 is TGTGCCAGCAGCGCCGGACAGATTTCGTACGAGCAGTACTTC. The encoded protein is CASSAGQISYEQYF. The rearrangement joins TRBV9 to TRBJ2-7; D might be TRBD1 (6 bases). Germline CDR1 and CDR2: SGDLS and YYNGEE. Trimming took 3 bases from V and 4 from J, leaving 14 bases between them. The CDR3 covers 14 residues.

V gene TRBV6-5 combines with J gene TRBJ1-5; a weak D match, TRBD1 (5 bases). The CDR3 consists of 16 residues. CDR1 MNHEY and CDR2 SVGAGI come from the germline V gene. The V end was cut by 4 bases, the J end by 0 bases, with 13 bases between. The CDR3 DNA is TGTGCCAGCAGTTCCCTGGGGCACGGTAGCAATCAGCCCCAGCATTTT. Translated: CASSSLGHGSNQPQHF.

This CDR3 is CASSELGGRAGYTF. The CDR3 DNA reads as TGCGCCAGCAGTGAGTTAGGGGGCCGCGCTGGCTACACCTTC. This chain connects TRBV10-2 to TRBJ1-2; 7 nucleotides match TRBD1. Germline-derived CDR1 and CDR2 are WSHSY and SAAADI. Losses at the gene ends were 1 base for V and 7 bases for J; bases not matched to a gene: 6. The CDR3 has 14 residues.

The chain is built from TRBV18 and TRBJ2-3; 14 positions match TRBD2. Germline CDR1 and CDR2: KGHSH and LQKENI. J lost 5 bases, V lost 2 bases, and 9 bases had no gene match. The CDR3 sequence is 18 residues long. For the CDR3, the DNA is TGTGCCAGCTCACCAACAAAAACCGGGACTAGCGGGAGAGATACGCAGTATTTT. This gives the protein CASSPTKTGTSGRDTQYF.

The rearrangement joins TRBV11-3 to TRBJ2-1; 9 bases match TRBD1. The CDR3 sequence is 13 residues long. V gave up 4 bases and J gave up 7 bases; unmatched junction bases: 2. Germline V CDR1 and CDR2: SGHNT, YENEEA. Here the CDR3 reads CASSSGQGNEQFF. Here the CDR3 DNA reads TGTGCCAGCAGCTCGGGACAGGGTAATGAGCAGTTCTTC.

The rearrangement joins TRBV11-2 to TRBJ2-3, with 8 bases identical to TRBD1. The CDR3 is made up of 15 amino acids. Looked up from germline, CDR1 is SGHAT and CDR2 is FQNNGV. V was pared by 3 bases and J by 2 bases, with 4 bases of the junction left unmatched. The CDR3: CASSFQGALTDTQYF. Written as DNA, the CDR3 is TGTGCCAGCAGCTTCCAGGGGGCCCTCACAGATACGCAGTATTTT.

This clone was observed a few times. The chain combines TRBV30 with TRBJ2-3; TRBD2 aligns across 12 bases. Per the germline V gene, CDR1 is GTSNPN and CDR2 is SVGIG (reference sequence). V shed 1 base and J 0 bases; nucleotides not matched to a gene: 8. This CDR3 spans 18 amino acids. Written as DNA, the CDR3 is TGTGCCTGGAGTGACGGGGTACTAGCGGGGGGTAGCACAGATACGCAGTATTTT. This encodes CAWSDGVLAGGSTDTQYF.

The rearrangement links TRBV28 to TRBJ2-1; 11 positions match TRBD2. The CDR3 sequence is 17 residues long. Trimming at V came to 3 bases and at J to 8 bases, leaving 12 bases not matched to a gene. Germline V gene data show CDR1 as MDHEN and CDR2 as SYDVKM. The CDR3 sequence is CASSLGLGSGGAHEQFF. Written as DNA, the CDR3 is TGTGCCAGCAGTTTGGGTTTGGGTAGCGGGGGGGCACATGAGCAGTTCTTC. The full variable domain, its missing parts supplied by reference TRBV28 and TRBJ2-1, is DVKVTQSSRYLVKRTGEKVFLECVQDMDHENMFWYRQDPGLGLRLIYFSYDVKMKEKGDIPEGYSVSREKKERFSLILESASTNQTSMYLCASSLGLGSGGAHEQFFGPGTRLTVL.

The gene calls are TRBV19 and TRBJ1-4; 11 bases align to TRBD1. This CDR3 is 16 amino acids long. CDR1 LNHDA and CDR2 SQIVND come from the germline V gene (reference sequence). After removal of 10 bases from V and 8 bases from J, the junction contained 15 bases not matched to a gene. CDR3 sequence reads: CATHGQGARVGEKLFF. CDR3 nucleotide sequence: TGTGCCACCCATGGACAGGGGGCGCGAGTCGGCGAAAAACTGTTTTTT.

The rearrangement joins TRBV2 to TRBJ1-1, with 10 nucleotides matching TRBD1. The V gene end was trimmed by 6 bases and the J gene end by 5 bases; junction bases not matched to a gene: 12. Per germline, CDR1 SNHLY and CDR2 FYNNEI. The CDR3 covers 16 residues. Here the CDR3 DNA reads TGTGCCAGCAGGGAACGGGACAGGGGAGGAGGGACTGAAGCTTTCTTT. Residues: CASRERDRGGGTEAFF.

The chain employs TRBV6-4 and TRBJ2-1; 7 nucleotides match TRBD2. This CDR3 is 15 amino acids long. V lost 3 bases to trimming and J lost 7 bases; unmatched junction nucleotides: 9. Germline V lookup: CDR1 MRHNA, CDR2 SNTAGT. In DNA form, the CDR3 reads TGTGCCAGCAGTGAAGGGCGGGAGCCGAATAATGAGCAGTTCTTC. Translated, it gives CASSEGREPNNEQFF.

The rearrangement joins TRBV30 to TRBJ2-7, with 14 bases aligning to TRBD2. Germline CDR1 is GTSNPN and CDR2 is SVGIG (reference sequence). The CDR3 sequence is 15 residues long. The ends lost 1 base at V and 2 bases at J; junction bases unmatched: 1. The CDR3 DNA sequence: TGTGCCTGGAGTGCGGGACTAGCGGGAGCCTACGAGCAGTACTTC. It specifies CAWSAGLAGAYEQYF.

This chain connects TRBV19 to TRBJ2-5; D might be TRBD2 (6 bases). The J call could be wrong; TRBJ2-7 is a better fit for the DNA end. The germline gives CDR1 LNHDA, CDR2 SQIVND (reference sequence). This CDR3 is built from 14 residues. The CDR3 is CASNRGRSSYEQYF. The CDR3 DNA reads as TGTGCCAGTAATCGGGGGAGGAGCTCCTACGAGCAGTACTTC.

This chain connects TRBV7-9 to TRBJ2-3; a possible D gene is TRBD2 (5 bases). This CDR3 comprises 15 residues. The germline gives CDR1 SEHNR, CDR2 FQNEAQ (reference sequence). The V and J ends lost 8 bases and 5 bases respectively, with 20 bases between them. The CDR3 loop reads CASAEGRGGVDTQYF. The DNA for the CDR3 is TGTGCCAGCGCCGAAGGCCGGGGTGGGGTAGATACGCAGTATTTT.

CDR3 sequence reads: CASSFGDTRNTEAFF. Written as DNA, the CDR3 is TGCGCCAGCAGCTTCGGTGACACCCGAAACACTGAAGCTTTCTTT. The V and J genes are TRBV5-1 and TRBJ1-1; the D is unclear. The germline gives CDR1 SGHRS, CDR2 YFSETQ. V lost 2 bases, J lost 2 bases, and 13 bases lay in between. The CDR3 consists of 15 residues.

This chain uses TRBV7-2 with TRBJ1-1; D is unclear. There are 14 residues in the CDR3. V was cut by 6 bases and J by 0 bases, with 11 bases left in between. Germline CDR1 SGHTA, CDR2 FQGNSA. The CDR3 protein is CASRSGTVNTEAFF. The CDR3 DNA reads as TGTGCCAGCAGAAGTGGAACAGTGAACACTGAAGCTTTCTTT.

The chain combines TRBV2 with TRBJ2-7; a weak D match, TRBD2 (5 bases). Germline lookup yields CDR1 SNHLY and CDR2 FYNNEI. This CDR3 region has 12 residues. The V end was cut by 2 bases, the J end by 6 bases, with 8 bases between. The CDR3 reads CASSEIGSEQYF. The CDR3 nucleotides are TGTGCCAGCAGTGAAATAGGGAGCGAGCAGTACTTC.

The rearrangement uses TRBV6-5 and TRBJ2-2; 12 bases are shared with TRBD1. The length of the CDR3 is 16 residues. The germline CDR1 and CDR2 sequences are MNHEY and SVGAGI. Unmatched junction bases numbered 1, after V lost 2 bases and J lost 3 bases. The CDR3 reads CASSYGTGGHTGELFF. The DNA of the CDR3 is TGTGCCAGCAGTTACGGGACAGGGGGCCACACCGGGGAGCTGTTTTTT.

The rearrangement links TRBV19 to TRBJ2-3; 7 bases map to TRBD2. Germline CDR1 and CDR2: LNHDA and SQIVND (reference sequence). The ends lost 3 bases at V and 1 base at J; junction bases unmatched: 4. This CDR3 has 15 residues. The CDR3 spells CASSIFAGGTDTQYF. CDR3 coding DNA: TGTGCCAGTAGTATCTTTGCGGGAGGCACAGATACGCAGTATTTT. The variable domain in full, completed from reference TRBV19 and TRBJ2-3, reads DGGITQSPKYLFRKEGQNVTLSCEQNLNHDAMYWYRQDPGQGLRLIYYSQIVNDFQKGDIAEGYSVSREKKESFPLTVTSAQKNPTAFYLCASSIFAGGTDTQYFGPGTRLTVL.